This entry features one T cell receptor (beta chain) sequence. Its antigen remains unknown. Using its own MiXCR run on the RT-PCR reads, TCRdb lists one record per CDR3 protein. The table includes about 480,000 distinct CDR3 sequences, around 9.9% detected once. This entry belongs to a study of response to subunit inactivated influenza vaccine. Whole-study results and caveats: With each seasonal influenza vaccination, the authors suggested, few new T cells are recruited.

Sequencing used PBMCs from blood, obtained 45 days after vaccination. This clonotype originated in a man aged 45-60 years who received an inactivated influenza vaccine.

In DNA form, the CDR3 reads TGTGCCAGCACGCTGGGGGCGCGACCAGAAGAGCAGTACTTC. This translates into CASTLGARPEEQYF. The chain links TRBV7-8 to TRBJ2-7; possible D gene TRBD1, 6 bases. Trimming pared 7 bases from V and 7 bases from J, leaving 20 bases between. There are 14 residues in the CDR3. The germline V gene encodes CDR1 SGHVS and CDR2 FQNEAQ.